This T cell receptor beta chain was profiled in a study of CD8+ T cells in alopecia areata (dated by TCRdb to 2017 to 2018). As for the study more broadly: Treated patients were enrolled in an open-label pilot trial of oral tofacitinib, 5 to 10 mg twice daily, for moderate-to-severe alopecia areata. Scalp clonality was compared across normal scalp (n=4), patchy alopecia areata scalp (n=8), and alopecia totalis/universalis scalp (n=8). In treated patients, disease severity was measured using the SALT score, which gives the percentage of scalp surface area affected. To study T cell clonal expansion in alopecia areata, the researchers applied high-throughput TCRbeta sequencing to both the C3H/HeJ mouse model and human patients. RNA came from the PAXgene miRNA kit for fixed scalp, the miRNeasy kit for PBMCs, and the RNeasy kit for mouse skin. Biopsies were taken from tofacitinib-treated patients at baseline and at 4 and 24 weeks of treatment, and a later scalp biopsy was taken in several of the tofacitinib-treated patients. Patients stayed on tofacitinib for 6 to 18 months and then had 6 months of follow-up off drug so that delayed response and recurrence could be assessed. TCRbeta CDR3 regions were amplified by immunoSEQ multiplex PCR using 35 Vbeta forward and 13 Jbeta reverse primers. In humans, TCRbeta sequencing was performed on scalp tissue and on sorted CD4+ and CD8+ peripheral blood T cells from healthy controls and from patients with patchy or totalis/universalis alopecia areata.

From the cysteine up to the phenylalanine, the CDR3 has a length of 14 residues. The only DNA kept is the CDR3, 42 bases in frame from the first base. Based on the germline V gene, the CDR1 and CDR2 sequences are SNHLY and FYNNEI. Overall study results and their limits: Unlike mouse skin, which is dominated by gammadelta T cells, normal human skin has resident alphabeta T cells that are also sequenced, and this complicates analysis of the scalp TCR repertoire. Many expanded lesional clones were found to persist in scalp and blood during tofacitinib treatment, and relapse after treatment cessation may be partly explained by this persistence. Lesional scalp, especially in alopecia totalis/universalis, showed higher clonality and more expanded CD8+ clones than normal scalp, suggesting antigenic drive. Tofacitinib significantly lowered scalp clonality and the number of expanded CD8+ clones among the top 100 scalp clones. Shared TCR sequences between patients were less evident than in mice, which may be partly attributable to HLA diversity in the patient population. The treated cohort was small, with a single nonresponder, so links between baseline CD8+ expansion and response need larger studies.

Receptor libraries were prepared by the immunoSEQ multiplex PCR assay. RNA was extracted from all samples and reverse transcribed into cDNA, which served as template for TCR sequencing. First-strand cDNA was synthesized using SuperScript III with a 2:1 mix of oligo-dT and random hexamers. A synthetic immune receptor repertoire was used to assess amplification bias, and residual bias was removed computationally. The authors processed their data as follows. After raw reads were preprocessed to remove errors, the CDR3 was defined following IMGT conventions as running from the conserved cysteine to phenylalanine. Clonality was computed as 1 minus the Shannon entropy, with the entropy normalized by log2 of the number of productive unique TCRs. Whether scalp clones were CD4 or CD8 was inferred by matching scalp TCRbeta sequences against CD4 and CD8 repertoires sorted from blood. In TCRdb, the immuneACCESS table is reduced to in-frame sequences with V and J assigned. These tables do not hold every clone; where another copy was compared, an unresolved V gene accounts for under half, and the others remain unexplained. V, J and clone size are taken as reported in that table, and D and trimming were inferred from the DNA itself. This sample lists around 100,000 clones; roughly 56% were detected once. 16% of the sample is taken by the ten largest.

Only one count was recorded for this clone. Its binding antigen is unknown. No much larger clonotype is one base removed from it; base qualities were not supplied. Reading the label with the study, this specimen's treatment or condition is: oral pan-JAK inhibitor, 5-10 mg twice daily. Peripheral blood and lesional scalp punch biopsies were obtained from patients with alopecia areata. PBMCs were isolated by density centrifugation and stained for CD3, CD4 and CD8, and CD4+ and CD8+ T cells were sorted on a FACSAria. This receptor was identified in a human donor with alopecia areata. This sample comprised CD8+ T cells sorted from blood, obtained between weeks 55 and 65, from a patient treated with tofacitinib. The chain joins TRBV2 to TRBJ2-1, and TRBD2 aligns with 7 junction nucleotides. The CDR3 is CVVHGGSYYNEQFF. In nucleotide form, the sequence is TGTGTCGTCCACGGGGGGTCCTACTACAATGAGCAGTTCTTC.